This T cell receptor (beta chain) was identified during a study of blood T cell repertoires in COVID-19. On the study more broadly: COVID-19 samples from acute and convalescent phases originated in the United States, Italy and Spain. PBMCs, B-cell-depleted T cells, or T cells were the source of the cDNA or gDNA that made up the material.

As processed by the authors: Amplified reference gene primers provided the basis for estimating nucleated cell counts. Method: immunoSEQ multiplex PCR; TCRdb's copy keeps in-frame clones and lacks some. V and J calls and clone size come straight from that table; D and trimming were deduced from the DNA. The data hold roughly 250,000 clones, with around 85% observed a single time. Between the trimmed V and J ends, which lost 5 bases and 1 base, there was a span of 9 bases. The CDR3 runs to 13 residues. In germline, CDR1 is SGHRS, CDR2 YFSETQ. Regarding this clone: At the DNA level, this CDR3 is encoded by other sequences in the same sample as well.

V and J are TRBV5-1 and TRBJ1-1; TRBD1 is a possible D gene (6 bases). The specimen was peripheral blood. The receptor's source is a woman between 40 and 55 years old with active or convalescent COVID-19. The CDR3 loop reads CASSLQGNTEAFF. CDR3 coding DNA: TGCGCCAGCAGTTTACAGGGGAACACTGAAGCTTTCTTT.